The 27 T cell receptor beta chains presented below share a single source sample, sequenced in a study of shared clonotypes between healthy human individuals. Naive CD8 cells, CD45RO-negative and positively selected for CCR7, excluded terminally differentiated effector memory CD45RA+ cells. Generated by immunoSEQ multiplex PCR, the TCRdb table keeps only in-frame clones and is missing some. The profile shows around 2.1 million clones, under 95% of them singletons. The sequencing input was naive CD8+ T cells from PBMCs. Receptors were obtained from a man aged 18 to 29 in good health. Some clones in this sample may be carry-over from other donors' samples.

The V call is TRBV25-1, the J call TRBJ2-1; 8 bases line up with TRBD2. The CDR3 contains 18 residues. The germline V gene encodes CDR1 MGHDK and CDR2 SYGVNS. The V segment lost 1 base and the J segment 0 bases; nucleotides outside the gene matches: 8. The CDR3 is CASSEWRQREISYNEQFF. CDR3 DNA: TGTGCCAGCAGTGAATGGCGGCAGCGGGAGATCTCCTACAATGAGCAGTTCTTC. The full variable domain, in which reference TRBV25-1 and TRBJ2-1 provide the parts outside the CDR3, is EADIYQTPRYLVIGTGKKITLECSQTMGHDKMYWYQQDPGMELHLIHYSYGVNSTEKGDLSSESTVSRIRTEHFPLTLESARPSHTSQYLCASSEWRQREISYNEQFFGPGTRLTVL.

With regard to this clone: Distinct nucleotide sequences in the sample also encode this CDR3. The chain combines TRBV9 with TRBJ1-4; D might be TRBD1 (5 bases). V lost 0 bases and J lost 7, with 10 bases in between. The CDR3 is made up of 14 amino acids. Germline CDR1 is SGDLS and CDR2 is YYNGEE. CDR3 nucleotide sequence: TGTGCCAGCAGCGTAGGGCAGGGAAGTGAAAAACTGTTTTTT. This translates into CASSVGQGSEKLFF.

This chain connects TRBV4-1 to TRBJ2-7; D is possibly TRBD1 or TRBD2 (5 bases each). This CDR3 spans 17 amino acids. Germline V lookup: CDR1 MGHRA, CDR2 YSYEKL. With 6 bases removed from V and 5 bases from J, the gap between germline ends came to 26 bases. The CDR3 region has the DNA TGCGCCAGCAGTCGGGGCTCCTTTGATACGGGATTGGACGAGCAGTACTTC. Its protein product is CASSRGSFDTGLDEQYF.

The chain has TRBV4-2 and TRBJ2-7; D may be TRBD2 (6 bases). Germline V gives CDR1 LGHNA, CDR2 YNFKEQ. The V end lost 1 base, the J end lost 4 bases, and 14 bases lay between the germline ends. The CDR3 has 15 residues. For the CDR3, the DNA is TGTGCCAGCAGCCAAGGAGGAGGGGATCCTTACGAGCAGTACTTC. Protein sequence: CASSQGGGDPYEQYF.

The chain has TRBV4-3 and TRBJ2-6; a weak D match, TRBD1 (6 bases). V lost 0 bases and J 0 bases, leaving 18 bases between the germline ends. The length of the CDR3 is 20 residues. The germline CDR1 and CDR2 sequences are LGHNA and YSLEER. The CDR3 loop reads CASSQELVQGLNSGANVLTF. In DNA, the CDR3 is TGCGCCAGCAGCCAAGAACTTGTTCAGGGGCTAAACTCTGGGGCCAACGTCCTGACTTTC.

The chain employs TRBV5-6 and TRBJ2-7; D gene unclear. The CDR3 spans 15 residues. V dropped 4 bases and J dropped 0 bases, with 14 bases sitting between them. CDR1 is SGHDT, CDR2 YYEEEE, per germline. The CDR3 DNA follows: TGTGCCAGCAGCGACGGGTGGGGTCTCTCCTACGAGCAGTACTTC. It specifies CASSDGWGLSYEQYF.

This clone appeared once. V is TRBV28 and J is TRBJ1-1; tentatively, D is TRBD1 (5 bases). CDR3 length: 15 amino acids. Germline assignment: CDR1 MDHEN and CDR2 SYDVKM. Trimming removed 0 bases from V and 9 bases from J, with 17 bases in between. The CDR3 reads CASSLWQRGGVKAFF. Here the CDR3 DNA reads TGTGCCAGCAGTTTATGGCAACGTGGGGGTGTAAAAGCTTTCTTT.

The V gene is TRBV27, the J gene TRBJ1-5, with D possibly matching TRBD1 (5 bases). V lost 1 base and J 6 bases, leaving 16 bases between the germline ends. CDR3 length: 16 amino acids. CDR1 and CDR2 (germline): MNHEY, SMNVEV (reference sequence). CDR3 DNA sequence: TGTGCCAGCAGTTTATTACCCGGGGGGGTAGGTCAGCCCCAGCATTTT. It translates to CASSLLPGGVGQPQHF.

This clone was found once. This chain joins TRBV6-1 and TRBJ1-2, with TRBD1 identical over 7 bases. Germline assignment: CDR1 MNHNS and CDR2 SASEGT. After removal of 2 bases from V and 4 bases from J, the junction contained 13 bases not matched to a gene. This CDR3 is built from 17 residues. Here the CDR3 reads CASSEPVAGTASYGYTF. The CDR3 DNA follows: TGTGCCAGCAGTGAACCCGTTGCCGGGACAGCTTCCTATGGCTACACCTTC.

The V call is TRBV28, the J call TRBJ2-3, with 11 positions matching TRBD2. Germline CDR1 reads MDHEN; CDR2 reads SYDVKM. This CDR3 contains 16 residues. The J segment lost 7 bases and the V segment lost 2 bases, leaving 8 bases of the junction unmatched. CDR3 bases: TGTGCCAGCAGTTTAGGGATAGCGGGAGGGCCAAATACGCAGTATTTT. This translates into CASSLGIAGGPNTQYF. Supplemented by reference TRBV28 and TRBJ2-3, the full variable domain reads DVKVTQSSRYLVKRTGEKVFLECVQDMDHENMFWYRQDPGLGLRLIYFSYDVKMKEKGDIPEGYSVSREKKERFSLILESASTNQTSMYLCASSLGIAGGPNTQYFGPGTRLTVL.

The rearrangement uses TRBV4-3 and TRBJ2-3; the D is unclear. Germline CDR1 reads LGHNA; CDR2 reads YSLEER. The V end lost 4 bases, the J end lost 6 bases, and 17 bases lay between the germline ends. The CDR3 totals 15 residues. DNA of the CDR3: TGCGCCAGCAGCCCTGCCTGGACGGGTTCTGATACGCAGTATTTT. Residues: CASSPAWTGSDTQYF.

The chain joins TRBV7-9 to TRBJ2-5, with TRBD2 matching over 11 bases. The V gene's germline CDR1 is SEHNR and CDR2 FQNEAQ (reference sequence). The J segment lost 3 bases and the V segment lost 5 bases, leaving 17 bases of the junction unmatched. The CDR3 is 19 residues long. This chain's CDR3 is CASSPVGLAGGVGKETQYF. The CDR3 nucleotides are TGTGCCAGCAGCCCTGTGGGGCTAGCGGGAGGAGTAGGGAAAGAGACCCAGTACTTC.

This rearrangement joins TRBV9 to TRBJ2-5, with 7 nucleotides matching TRBD2. Germline V gene sequence: CDR1 SGDLS, CDR2 YYNGEE. The CDR3 spans 14 residues. J gave up 2 bases and V 3 bases, and 4 bases lay outside the gene matches. The CDR3 bases are TGTGCCAGCAGCGCTGGGGGGGAACAAGAGACCCAGTACTTC. Translated, it gives CASSAGGEQETQYF.

The rearrangement uses TRBV7-9 and TRBJ2-3, with D unresolved. The CDR3 is 14 residues long. CDR1 is SEHNR and CDR2 is FQNEAQ in the germline V gene (reference sequence). V gave up 2 bases and J gave up 5 bases, with 11 bases separating them. The CDR3 protein is CASSLSVTEDTQYF. In nucleotides, the CDR3 is TGTGCCAGCAGCTTATCGGTGACTGAAGATACGCAGTATTTT.

In regard to this clone: The germline gene is not matched at one end of the junction; a read error may be the cause. The sample carries other DNA sequences with the same CDR3. V usage is TRBV27 and J usage is TRBJ2-7, with D maybe TRBD2 (6 bases). The length of the CDR3 is 15 residues. CDR1 is MNHEY and CDR2 is SMNVEV in the germline V gene (reference sequence). CDR3 region: CASSDLLSAGHEQYF. CDR3 in DNA: TGTGCCAGCAGTGACCTGCTTTCTGCGGGGCACGAACAGTACTTC.

This chain links TRBV9 with TRBJ1-1; 8 bases align to TRBD1. The CDR3 spans 13 residues. Germline CDR1 and CDR2: SGDLS and YYNGEE. With 4 bases clipped from V and 9 bases from J, the junction kept 8 bases outside the gene matches. In DNA, the CDR3 is TGTGCCAGCAGCTACCTTACAGGGGGGAAAGCTTTCTTT. Its translation is CASSYLTGGKAFF.

This clone was seen a few times. This chain joins TRBV27 and TRBJ1-2, with D tentatively TRBD1 (6 bases). This CDR3 region has 15 residues. Deletions cut 3 bases from V and 0 bases from J, with 11 bases between. The V gene's germline CDR1 is MNHEY and CDR2 SMNVEV (reference sequence). Here the CDR3 DNA reads TGTGCCAGCAGTTTCACCCGGACAGCTAACTATGGCTACACCTTC. It is translated as CASSFTRTANYGYTF.

The rearrangement joins TRBV19 to TRBJ1-1, with TRBD1 identical over 8 bases. Losses at the gene ends were 9 bases for V and 1 base for J; bases not matched to a gene: 10. CDR3 length: 15 residues. From germline, CDR1 is LNHDA and CDR2 SQIVND (reference sequence). CDR3 nucleotide sequence: TGTGCCAGCCATACCCTAGGACAGGGGAACACTGAAGCTTTCTTT. This codes for CASHTLGQGNTEAFF.

The rearrangement uses TRBV28 and TRBJ2-4, with D perhaps TRBD1 (5 bases). Germline V gives CDR1 MDHEN, CDR2 SYDVKM. The CDR3 has 14 amino acids. The V and J ends lost 6 bases and 6 bases respectively, with 15 bases between them. CDR3 nucleotide sequence: TGTGCCAGCAGGGGAAACGGACAAGGAAACATTCAGTACTTC. This encodes CASRGNGQGNIQYF.

This clone is a singleton in its sample. V usage is TRBV19 and J usage is TRBJ1-1; D is undetermined. This CDR3 contains 17 residues. V was shortened by 3 bases and J by 4 bases, with 21 bases between the two germline ends. Germline lookup yields CDR1 LNHDA and CDR2 SQIVND (reference sequence). CDR3 sequence: CASSMSGLGVFGTEAFF. DNA for the CDR3: TGTGCCAGTAGTATGAGCGGGCTGGGAGTATTCGGCACTGAAGCTTTCTTT.

The chain employs TRBV6-5 and TRBJ1-2, with unresolved D. The CDR3 is 14 residues long. Trimming removed 5 bases from V and 4 bases from J, with 14 bases in between. Germline CDR1 MNHEY, CDR2 SVGAGI. The CDR3 nucleotides read TGTGCCAGCAGTCCCACCGACGGATCCTATGGCTACACCTTC. Its protein product is CASSPTDGSYGYTF.

The gene calls are TRBV28 and TRBJ1-3; tentatively, D is TRBD1 (6 bases). V lost 2 bases to trimming and J lost 7 bases, with 15 bases between them. This CDR3 region has 15 residues. CDR1 and CDR2 (germline): MDHEN, SYDVKM. For the CDR3, the DNA is TGTGCCAGCAGTTTACGGGACAACTTACTCAACACCATATATTTT. Translation gives CASSLRDNLLNTIYF.

Comments on this clone: Other DNA variants within this sample encode the same CDR3. The chain has TRBV9 and TRBJ2-1; no definite D call. The CDR3 is made up of 14 amino acids. V shed 1 base and J shed 9 bases, with 14 bases lying between them. The germline CDR1 and CDR2 sequences are SGDLS and YYNGEE. The CDR3 sequence is CASSVPTSSGEQFF. CDR3 DNA: TGTGCCAGCAGCGTACCCACCTCCTCTGGTGAGCAGTTCTTC. Full variable domain (rest looked up from reference TRBV9 and TRBJ2-1): DSGVTQTPKHLITATGQRVTLRCSPRSGDLSVYWYQQSLDQGLQFLIQYYNGEERAKGNILERFSAQQFPDLHSELNLSSLELGDSALYFCASSVPTSSGEQFFGPGTRLTVL.

This sequence joins TRBV27 and TRBJ1-3; TRBD1 agrees at 7 bases. CDR1 and CDR2 (germline): MNHEY, SMNVEV (reference sequence). CDR3 length: 16 amino acids. V lost 6 bases, J lost 3 bases, and 11 bases stayed unmatched. This chain's CDR3 is CASRFPDRVFGNTIYF. The CDR3, as DNA: TGTGCCAGCAGATTCCCTGACAGGGTGTTTGGAAACACCATATATTTT.

This sequence joins TRBV28 and TRBJ1-3; TRBD1 aligns across 7 bases. The trim removed 0 bases at V and 2 bases at J, leaving 10 bases unmatched. This CDR3 comprises 18 residues. Germline V CDR1 and CDR2: MDHEN, SYDVKM. CDR3 amino acids: CASSLWGEGGRTGNTIYF. The CDR3, as DNA: TGTGCCAGCAGTTTATGGGGGGAAGGGGGCCGGACTGGAAACACCATATATTTT.

The chain joins TRBV7-6 to TRBJ2-2, with 9 bases identical to TRBD2. The germline gives CDR1 SGHVS, CDR2 FNYEAQ. This CDR3 region has 19 residues. Germline trimming cut 4 bases from V and 1 base from J; bases unmatched to any gene: 13. For the CDR3, the DNA is TGTGCCAGCAGCTCCCGGGCTATCTCTAGCGGGAAGAACACCGGGGAGCTGTTTTTT. As protein: CASSSRAISSGKNTGELFF.

Details on this clone: Other nucleotide sequences from this sample produce the same CDR3. V and J are TRBV5-1 and TRBJ1-1; 7 positions agree with TRBD1. The CDR3 is made up of 13 amino acids. CDR1 is SGHRS, CDR2 YFSETQ, per germline. Trimming at V came to 3 bases and at J to 4 bases, leaving 3 bases not matched to a gene. CDR3 nucleotides: TGCGCCAGCAGCTGGACAGGCAGCACTGAAGCTTTCTTT. Amino acid sequence: CASSWTGSTEAFF.